This paragraph covers one T cell receptor (beta chain) sequence. This record comes from a study of shared clonotypes between healthy human individuals. The repertoire was sequenced with immunoSEQ multiplex PCR; TCRdb's copy has only in-frame clones and lacks some. The table includes approximately 2,000,000 clones, 92% detected once. The CDR3 is made up of 16 amino acids. CDR1 SGHNT and CDR2 YYREEE come from the germline V gene (reference sequence). V lost 4 bases and J lost 2; bases outside the gene matches: 11. The TCR comes from a man in his late teens or twenties in good health. Some clones in this sample may be carry-over from other donors' samples. Sequenced: naive CD4+ T cells from PBMCs. Subset here: CD45RA+ positively selected. The chain links TRBV5-4 to TRBJ2-5; TRBD1 agrees at 7 bases. CDR3 protein: CASSLPPGTEQETQYF. The CDR3 DNA reads as TGTGCCAGCAGCCTCCCACCCGGGACAGAGCAAGAGACCCAGTACTTC.